This TCR beta chain was identified during a study of technical replicates of blood from four donors. This clone has more than one count but fewer than ten. Assay: immunoSEQ multiplex PCR; the TCRdb copy retains only in-frame clones and omits some. The sample yields tens of thousands of clones, 90% seen once. The TCR was taken from a human donor in good health. Some clones in this sample may be carry-over from other donors' samples. Input material: PBMCs.

CDR3 sequence: CASSPSVGGWGGYTF. DNA of the CDR3: TGTGCCAGCAGCCCGTCGGTTGGAGGGTGGGGTGGCTACACCTTC. The J gene is TRBJ1-2, the V gene TRBV7-3, with D unresolved. Germline CDR1 SGHTA, CDR2 FQGTGA. This CDR3 has 15 amino acids. With 5 bases removed from V and 7 bases from J, the gap between germline ends came to 20 bases.